Included here is one T cell receptor beta chain sequence, with context. This sample stems from a study of blood T cells in healthy people across ages. V dropped 1 base and J dropped 1; count of bases not matched to a gene: 6. Per the germline V gene, CDR1 is LGHDT and CDR2 is YNNKEL (reference sequence). The CDR3 has 17 amino acids. Next came a second PCR, run for about 7 to 12 cycles, which used a sample-barcoded 5' primer along with a J-beta primer mix. A tag from a template-switch adaptor with 12 random nucleotides marked each cDNA molecule. TCRdb re-called the 5' RACE reads with MiXCR, one entry per CDR3 protein. The sample includes 800,000 to 1,300,000 distinct CDR3 sequences, roughly a quarter of them seen just once. Each sample gave at least 6.5 million isolated PBMCs. Every sample gave at least 5 micrograms of total RNA when it was extracted. This same sample was also taken into another study, of T cells of mothers and their children. That paper adds: M1S, a second-PCR primer, added sample barcodes and 2-4 random nucleotides.

The clonotype comes from a girl aged 2 to 9 in good health. Sequences were obtained from blood. The genes are TRBV3-1 and TRBJ2-7; 11 nucleotides align to TRBD2. Written as DNA, the CDR3 is TGTGCCAGCAGCCAAGGGAACCTAGCGGGGGGATCCTACGAGCAGTACTTC. It specifies CASSQGNLAGGSYEQYF.